The 13 T cell receptor beta chains reported below all come from one sample, sequenced in a study of identical twins. TCRdb analysed the 5' RACE reads with MiXCR anew, one entry per CDR3 protein. The sample has around 450,000 distinct CDR3 sequences; 14% are singletons. These data are also associated with another study on yellow fever vaccine responses in identical twins.

Sequenced input: CD4+ T cells sorted from blood. These receptors originate from a woman younger than 35 in good health.

There are a few counts of this clonotype. The gene calls are TRBV6-5 and TRBJ1-6; tentative D call: TRBD1 (5 bases). Trimming removed 2 bases at V and 9 bases at J, with 17 bases between. The germline gives CDR1 MNHEY, CDR2 SVGAGI. The CDR3 is made up of 16 amino acids. The CDR3 is CASSYGRGSFGSPLHF. The CDR3 DNA reads TGTGCCAGCAGTTACGGGAGGGGTAGCTTCGGTTCACCCCTCCACTTT.

The CDR3 here is CASSAGGKSWGYTF. The CDR3 nucleotides are TGTGCCAGCAGCGCGGGGGGGAAGTCATGGGGCTACACCTTC. The rearrangement joins TRBV6-1 to TRBJ1-2; tentative D call: TRBD1 (5 bases). Looked up from germline, CDR1 is MNHNS and CDR2 is SASEGT. The CDR3 has 14 amino acids. Trimming took 6 bases from V and 8 from J, leaving 19 bases between them.

This clonotype came up many times. The chain carries TRBV10-3 and TRBJ1-1, with a weak D call TRBD1 (5 bases). This CDR3 is 13 amino acids long. Germline values: CDR1 ENHRY, CDR2 SYGVKD. With 0 bases removed from V and 5 bases from J, the gap between germline ends came to 7 bases. The CDR3 sequence: CAISESGETEAFF. DNA for the CDR3: TGTGCCATCAGTGAGTCGGGGGAAACTGAAGCTTTCTTT.

The chain is built from TRBV12-3 or TRBV12-4 and TRBJ1-5; D not resolved. This CDR3 region has 16 residues. V lost 6 bases, J lost 4 bases, and 19 bases lay in between. CDR3 DNA sequence: TGTGCCAGCAGCCATAGTATCGGCGGGAAAAATCAGCCCCAGCATTTT. Its translation: CASSHSIGGKNQPQHF.

V is TRBV11-2 and J is TRBJ2-7; 13 bases are shared with TRBD2. Germline CDR1 is SGHAT and CDR2 is FQNNGV. V shed 3 bases and J 3 bases; nucleotides not matched to a gene: 14. CDR3 length: 19 residues. Here the CDR3 reads CASSFRGGAGTSGNYEQYF. The CDR3 coding sequence is TGTGCCAGCAGCTTTAGGGGGGGCGCTGGGACTAGCGGGAACTACGAGCAGTACTTC.

This clonotype was detected a few times. The gene calls are TRBV7-9 and TRBJ2-1; TRBD2 aligns across 12 bases. CDR1 and CDR2 (germline): SEHNR, FQNEAQ (reference sequence). The length of the CDR3 is 15 residues. After removal of 1 base from V and 9 bases from J, the junction contained 4 bases not matched to a gene. CDR3 amino acids: CASSLGLAGAVEQFF. The CDR3 coding sequence is TGTGCCAGCAGCTTAGGACTAGCGGGAGCGGTTGAGCAGTTCTTC.

The rearrangement joins TRBV4-1 to TRBJ2-2; D might be TRBD1 (6 bases). Per the germline V gene, CDR1 is MGHRA and CDR2 is YSYEKL. The CDR3 length is 19 residues. The V end was cut by 0 bases, the J end by 3 bases, with 20 bases between. For the CDR3, the DNA is TGCGCCAGCAGCCAAGATCTGTTCGCAGGGGCCGGGGACACCGGGGAGCTGTTTTTT. It specifies CASSQDLFAGAGDTGELFF.

This clonotype was found a few times. The rearrangement joins TRBV6-4 to TRBJ2-1, with no clear D. The CDR3 is made up of 15 amino acids. In germline, CDR1 is MRHNA, CDR2 SNTAGT. V lost 6 bases and J 0 bases, leaving 12 bases between the germline ends. The CDR3 spells CASRYYGSSYNEQFF. In DNA, the CDR3 is TGTGCCAGCAGATATTACGGAAGCTCCTACAATGAGCAGTTCTTC.

The chain employs TRBV11-2 and TRBJ2-7; 7 nucleotides agree with TRBD1. Trimming removed 3 bases from V and 0 bases from J; junction bases left unmatched: 2. This CDR3 contains 14 residues. CDR1 is SGHAT, CDR2 FQNNGV, per germline. CDR3 in DNA: TGTGCCAGCAGCTTGGGACAGCGCTCCTACGAGCAGTACTTC. It translates to CASSLGQRSYEQYF.

This clonotype was counted at least ten times. The rearrangement uses TRBV10-1 and TRBJ2-7; 9 nucleotides align to TRBD1. V lost 6 bases to trimming and J lost 5 bases; unmatched junction nucleotides: 5. This CDR3 contains 13 residues. The germline V gene has CDR1 WNHNN and CDR2 SYGVQD (reference sequence). CDR3 in DNA: TGCGCCAGCAGGGGGACAGGGAACCACGAGCAGTACTTC. Protein: CASRGTGNHEQYF.

The sample holds a few counts of this clonotype. The chain is built from TRBV6-1 and TRBJ2-5, with TRBD1 identical over 8 bases. Per germline, CDR1 MNHNS and CDR2 SASEGT. The V gene end was trimmed by 4 bases and the J gene end by 2 bases; junction bases not matched to a gene: 3. The CDR3 is made up of 14 amino acids. CDR3 protein: CASSVYRGQETQYF. The CDR3 DNA sequence: TGTGCCAGCAGTGTTTACAGGGGGCAAGAGACCCAGTACTTC.

This clonotype has at least ten counts. The CDR3, as DNA: TGTGCCAGCAGGAGGGCAGGGTCTAACTATGGCTACACCTTC. It codes for CASRRAGSNYGYTF. The V gene is TRBV12-3 or TRBV12-4, the J gene TRBJ1-2; tentative D call: TRBD1 (5 bases). This CDR3 has 14 amino acids. The ends were cut back, 6 bases at V and 0 bases at J, with 11 bases in the middle.

V gene TRBV5-1 combines with J gene TRBJ2-7; 7 bases match TRBD1. Germline V gives CDR1 SGHRS, CDR2 YFSETQ. The V gene end was trimmed by 3 bases and the J gene end by 3 bases; junction bases not matched to a gene: 9. The CDR3 is 15 amino acids. CDR3 protein: CASSSNSGQYYEQYF. The CDR3 DNA reads as TGCGCCAGCAGCTCCAACTCGGGACAGTACTACGAGCAGTACTTC.